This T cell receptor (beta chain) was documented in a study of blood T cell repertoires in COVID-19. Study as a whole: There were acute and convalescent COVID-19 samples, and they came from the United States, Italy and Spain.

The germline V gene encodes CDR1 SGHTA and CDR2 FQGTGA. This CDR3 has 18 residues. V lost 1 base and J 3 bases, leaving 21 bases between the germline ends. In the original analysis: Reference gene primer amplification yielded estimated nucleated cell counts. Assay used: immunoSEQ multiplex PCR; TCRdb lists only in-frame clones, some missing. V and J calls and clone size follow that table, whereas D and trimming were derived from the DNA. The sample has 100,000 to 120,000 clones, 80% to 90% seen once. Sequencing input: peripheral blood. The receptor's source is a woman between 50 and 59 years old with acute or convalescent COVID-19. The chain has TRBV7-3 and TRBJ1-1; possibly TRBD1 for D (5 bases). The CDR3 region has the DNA TGTGCCAGCAGCTTAAGGCCAGCAAGGTGGGGGGAGGACACTGAAGCTTTCTTT. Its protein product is CASSLRPARWGEDTEAFF. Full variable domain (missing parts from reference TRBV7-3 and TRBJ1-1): GAGVSQTPSNKVTEKGKYVELRCDPISGHTALYWYRQSLGQGPEFLIYFQGTGAADDSGLPNDRFFAVRPEGSVSTLKIQRTERGDSAVYLCASSLRPARWGEDTEAFFGQGTRLTVV.